Following are 2 T cell receptor beta chains from one sample sequenced in a study of blood T cell repertoires in COVID-19. Method: immunoSEQ multiplex PCR; TCRdb's copy keeps in-frame clones and lacks some. The top ten hold 3% to 4.5% of the sample, which has about 220,000 clones, under 90% seen once. Material for sequencing was peripheral blood. Receptor source: a woman over 75 with acute or convalescent COVID-19.

The gene calls are TRBV7-2 and TRBJ2-7; 8 bases fit TRBD2. V lost 4 bases and J lost 3; bases outside the gene matches: 11. Germline V gene data show CDR1 as SGHTA and CDR2 as FQGNSA. This CDR3 is built from 16 residues. CDR3 coding DNA: TGTGCCAGCAGCTCCCCTTGGGCGGGGGGAAGCTACGAGCAGTACTTC. The encoded protein is CASSSPWAGGSYEQYF.

The chain joins TRBV11-3 to TRBJ2-5, with D perhaps TRBD2 (6 bases). V lost 5 bases and J 1 base, leaving 11 bases between the germline ends. Per the germline V gene, CDR1 is SGHNT and CDR2 is YENEEA. CDR3 length: 14 residues. The CDR3 loop reads CASSPGGPQETQYF. The CDR3, as DNA: TGTGCCAGCAGCCCTGGAGGGCCCCAAGAGACCCAGTACTTC. The full variable domain, rest sourced from reference TRBV11-3 and TRBJ2-5, is EAGVVQSPRYKIIEKKQPVAFWCNPISGHNTLYWYLQNLGQGPELLIRYENEEAVDDSQLPKDRFSAERLKGVDSTLKIQPAELGDSAVYLCASSPGGPQETQYFGPGTRLLVL.